The 8 T cell receptor beta chains reported below all come from one sample, sequenced in a study of shared clonotypes between healthy human individuals. CD45RO-negative, CCR7-positively selected cells formed the naive CD8 fraction, excluding terminally differentiated effector memory CD45RA+ cells. TCRdb's table, derived via immunoSEQ multiplex PCR, lists solely in-frame clones and lacks some. The table has 1.5 million to 2.5 million clones, about 95% seen once. Source material: naive CD8+ T cells sorted from blood. The receptor set was obtained from a man aged 18 to 29 in good health.

The table lists this clone with a count of one. The gene calls are TRBV29-1 and TRBJ1-1, with D unresolved. V was cut by 5 bases and J by 6 bases, with 10 bases left in between. This CDR3 spans 11 amino acids. Germline V gene lookup returns CDR1 SQVTM and CDR2 ANQGSEA. Here the CDR3 DNA reads TGCAGCGTTTCAATATCCGCTGAAGCTTTCTTT. It yields the protein CSVSISAEAFF.

The rearrangement uses TRBV7-2 and TRBJ2-7, with 10 bases matching TRBD1. The CDR3 spans 16 residues. V dropped 5 bases and J dropped 5; count of bases not matched to a gene: 12. Germline V gene data show CDR1 as SGHTA and CDR2 as FQGNSA. CDR3 nucleotides: TGTGCCAGCAGCCCCCCGACAGGGGGCGAAGGGGACGAGCAGTACTTC. This encodes CASSPPTGGEGDEQYF.

Comment on this clone: Other DNA sequences in this specimen translate into the identical CDR3. V gene TRBV6-5 combines with J gene TRBJ2-7; D is tentatively TRBD1 or TRBD2 (5 bases each). V shed 3 bases and J shed 5 bases, with 11 bases lying between them. The CDR3 spans 13 residues. The V gene's germline CDR1 is MNHEY and CDR2 SVGAGI. In DNA, the CDR3 is TGTGCCAGCAGTTATGGGCAGGGAGACGAGCAGTACTTC. This sequence encodes CASSYGQGDEQYF.

This chain links TRBV6-6 with TRBJ2-2, with D perhaps being TRBD1 or TRBD2 (7 bases each). V lost 4 bases and J lost 4, with 16 bases in between. CDR3 length equals 16 residues. Germline CDR1 MNHNY, CDR2 SVGAGI (reference sequence). The CDR3, as DNA: TGTGCCAGCAGTTCCCAGACAGGGAGGGCCACCGGGGAGCTGTTTTTT. Translating gives CASSSQTGRATGELFF.

The V and J genes are TRBV5-6 and TRBJ2-1; no reliable D call. Germline CDR1 reads SGHDT; CDR2 reads YYEEEE. V was pared by 3 bases and J by 5 bases, with 6 bases between. This CDR3 is built from 12 residues. The CDR3 here is CASSSADNEQFF. The CDR3 coding sequence is TGTGCCAGCAGCTCGGCAGACAATGAGCAGTTCTTC.

The CDR3 region is CASTGEGTEAFF. DNA of the CDR3: TGTGCCAGTACTGGGGAGGGGACTGAAGCTTTCTTT. V gene TRBV6-5 combines with J gene TRBJ1-1; D is perhaps TRBD1 (5 bases). The V and J ends lost 9 bases and 5 bases respectively, with 13 bases between them. Germline V gives CDR1 MNHEY, CDR2 SVGAGI. The CDR3 spans 12 residues.

As DNA, the CDR3 is TGTGCCAGCAGCTTAGATGCAGGGGGGTACAGCACAGATACGCAGTATTTT. Translating it yields CASSLDAGGYSTDTQYF. The V gene is TRBV7-2, the J gene TRBJ2-3, with a tentative D call TRBD1 (7 bases). V lost 1 base to trimming and J lost 0 bases, with 14 bases between them. The CDR3 has 17 amino acids. Germline V lookup: CDR1 SGHTA, CDR2 FQGNSA.

On this clone: The same CDR3 arises from other DNA sequences in this sample as well. The chain links TRBV5-6 to TRBJ1-2, with a possible D match to TRBD1 (5 bases). The CDR3 runs to 12 residues. Germline V gene lookup returns CDR1 SGHDT and CDR2 YYEEEE. Trimming removed 3 bases from V and 5 bases from J, with 8 bases in between. CDR3 protein: CASSSGDYGYTF. The CDR3 nucleotides read TGTGCCAGCAGCTCGGGGGATTATGGCTACACCTTC. The whole variable domain, remainder taken from reference TRBV5-6 and TRBJ1-2, is DAGVTQSPTHLIKTRGQQVTLRCSPKSGHDTVSWYQQALGQGPQFIFQYYEEEERQRGNFPDRFSGHQFPNYSSELNVNALLLGDSALYLCASSSGDYGYTFGSGTRLTVV.